The clone carrying this T cell receptor (beta chain) has only a few counts. What it binds is not known. Sequenced by immunoSEQ multiplex PCR; TCRdb stores in-frame clones only, minus some. Altogether approximately 82,000 clones are present, 50% to 70% being singletons, with the ten largest covering roughly half. The data derive from a study of shared clonotypes between healthy human individuals. V was trimmed by 3 bases and J by 7 bases, leaving 16 bases between them. The CDR3 contains 15 residues. CDR1 is MDHEN, CDR2 SYDVKM, per germline. Overall study findings and caveats: Larger richness was generally estimated for naive than memory subsets. A handful of donors showed sharing of around 5.3% of naive CD4 clonotypes.

The rearrangement links TRBV28 to TRBJ2-1; tentatively, D is TRBD2 (6 bases). The sample was memory CD8+ T cells sorted from blood. This sample's subset: CD45RO+ cells pooled with CCR7-negative TemRA cells. The sequence came from a man younger than 40 in good health. This CDR3 is CASSFGPGEINEQFF. DNA for the CDR3: TGTGCCAGCAGTTTTGGGCCGGGAGAGATTAATGAGCAGTTCTTC.